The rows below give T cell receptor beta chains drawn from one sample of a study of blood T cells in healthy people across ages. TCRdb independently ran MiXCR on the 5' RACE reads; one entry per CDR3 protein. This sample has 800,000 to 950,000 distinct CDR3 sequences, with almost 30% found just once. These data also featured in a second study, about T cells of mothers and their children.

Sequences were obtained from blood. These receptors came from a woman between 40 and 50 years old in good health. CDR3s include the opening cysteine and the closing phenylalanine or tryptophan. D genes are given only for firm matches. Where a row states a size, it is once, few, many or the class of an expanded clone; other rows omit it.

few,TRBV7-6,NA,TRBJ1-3,TGTGCCAGCAGCCGATCGGGGTCCTCCTCTGGAAACACCATATATTTT,CASSRSGSSSGNTIYF
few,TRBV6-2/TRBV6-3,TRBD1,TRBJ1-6,TGTGCCAGCAGGCACCCGGGACAGGGGAATTCACCCCTCCACTTT,CASRHPGQGNSPLHF
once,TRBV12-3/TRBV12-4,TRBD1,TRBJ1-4,TGTGCCAGCAGTTTCACTAGACAGGGTCAGATTAATGAAAAACTGTTTTTT,CASSFTRQGQINEKLFF
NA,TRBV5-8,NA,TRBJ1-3,TGTGCCAGCAGCTCGGGAATTACCTCTGGAAACACCATATATTTT,CASSSGITSGNTIYF
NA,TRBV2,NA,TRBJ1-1,TGTGCCAGTAGCCAGGGGAGCGGGGACACTGAAGCTTTCTTT,CASSQGSGDTEAFF
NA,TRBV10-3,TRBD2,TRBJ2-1,TGTGCCATCCAAGAACGCGTGGGAGCGGGGAACAATGAGCAGTTCTTC,CAIQERVGAGNNEQFF
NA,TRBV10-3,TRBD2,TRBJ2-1,TGTGCCATCACGGGACTAGCGGCATACAATGAGCAGTTCTTC,CAITGLAAYNEQFF
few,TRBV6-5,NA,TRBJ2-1,TGTGCCAGCAGTTCCCCTAGGGGGGGTGGCCATGAGCAGTTCTTC,CASSSPRGGGHEQFF
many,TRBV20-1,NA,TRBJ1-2,TGCAGTGCTCCATGGGAGGGCTACACCTTC,CSAPWEGYTF
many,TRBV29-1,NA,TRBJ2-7,TGCAGCGGGGCGACAACCTACGAGCAGTACTTC,CSGATTYEQYF
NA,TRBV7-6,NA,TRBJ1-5,TGTGCCAGCGCACTCGCTCACCAGGGCCAGCCCCAGCATTTT,CASALAHQGQPQHF
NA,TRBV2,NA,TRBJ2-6,TGTGCCAGCAGTGAAGCCGGGGTTTTGTGGGGGGCCAACGTCCTGACTTTC,CASSEAGVLWGANVLTF
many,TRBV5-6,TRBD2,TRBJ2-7,TGTGCCAGCAGCTTGGGGACTAGCCGTCACTACGAGCAGTACTTC,CASSLGTSRHYEQYF
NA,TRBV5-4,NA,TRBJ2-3,TGTGTCAGTAGCTTTGGGAGCCCGGTAGCAGATACGCAGTATTTT,CVSSFGSPVADTQYF
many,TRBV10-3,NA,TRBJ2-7,TGTGCCATCAGTGAGGAGGGGGGAGGTTTTTACGAGCAGTACTTC,CAISEEGGGFYEQYF
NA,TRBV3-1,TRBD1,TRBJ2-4,TGTGCCAGCAGCCCGCGACAGGGAGCAAAAAACATTCAGTACTTC,CASSPRQGAKNIQYF
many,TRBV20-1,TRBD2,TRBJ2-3,TGCAGTGCCGAGCGGGGGACAGATACGCAGTATTTT,CSAERGTDTQYF
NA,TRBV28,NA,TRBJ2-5,TGTGCCAGCAGACCCCTAGGGTCTAGGGGAGAGACCCAGTACTTC,CASRPLGSRGETQYF
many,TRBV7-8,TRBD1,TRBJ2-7,TGTGCCAGCAGCTTAGTTGGGACAGGGATCGGCGAGCAGTACTTC,CASSLVGTGIGEQYF
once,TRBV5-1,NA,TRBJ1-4,TGCGCCAGCAGCGGGGCCGGGGAAAGGAGGGAAAAACTGTTTTTT,CASSGAGERREKLFF
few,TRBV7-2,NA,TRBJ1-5,TGTGCCAGCAGCTTAGGGCAGCGGGGTCGGCCCCAGCATTTT,CASSLGQRGRPQHF
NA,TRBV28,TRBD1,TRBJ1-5,TGTGCCAGCAGTCCTCGACAGGGATTAGCGGCGTGGGGAATCGACCAGCCCCAGCATTTT,CASSPRQGLAAWGIDQPQHF
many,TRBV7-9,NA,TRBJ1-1,TGTGCCAGCTCACCGGGAGGGGCTGAAGCTTTCTTT,CASSPGGAEAFF
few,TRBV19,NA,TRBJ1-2,TGTGCCAGTAGTTTACGGCAGGCTACCTATGGCTACACCTTC,CASSLRQATYGYTF
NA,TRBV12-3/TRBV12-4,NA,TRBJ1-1,TGTGCCAGCAGTTTAGGGGCCCCCAAATTGACTGAAGCTTTCTTT,CASSLGAPKLTEAFF
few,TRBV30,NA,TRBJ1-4,TGTGCCTGGAGACATCAGTCTTCGGCTAATGAAAAACTGTTTTTT,CAWRHQSSANEKLFF
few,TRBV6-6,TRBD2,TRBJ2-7,TGTGCCAGCAGTTACGCCCGGCGGGAGGAGCGGTACTTC,CASSYARREERYF
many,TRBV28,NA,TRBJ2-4,TGTGCCAGCAGTTTAGGGGCCACACTAGCCAAAAACATTCAGTACTTC,CASSLGATLAKNIQYF
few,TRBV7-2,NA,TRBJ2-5,TGTGCCAGCAGCTTAGTCCCGTCGATTGGAGAGACCCAGTACTTC,CASSLVPSIGETQYF
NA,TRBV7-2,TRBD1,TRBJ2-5,TGTGCCAGCAGCAGGCCACCCGGGACAGGTGGTAATAGTGAGCAGTACTTC,CASSRPPGTGGNSEQYF
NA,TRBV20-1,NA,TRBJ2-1,TGCAGTGCTAGATTTGTAGTGTACAATGAGCAGTTCTTC,CSARFVVYNEQFF
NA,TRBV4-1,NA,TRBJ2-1,TGCGCCAGCAGCCACCTACAGAGGGATGAGCAGTTCTTC,CASSHLQRDEQFF
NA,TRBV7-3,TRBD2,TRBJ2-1,TGTGCCAGCAGCTTAAGTGGTAGCGGGGAGACCCAGTTCTTC,CASSLSGSGETQFF
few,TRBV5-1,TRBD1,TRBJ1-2,TGCGCCAGCAGCTTGTCACGATCCGGGACAGCTAACTATGGCTACACCTTC,CASSLSRSGTANYGYTF
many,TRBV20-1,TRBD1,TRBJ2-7,TGCAGTGCTAGAGATTCCGGCAGGGGGTCCTACGAGCAGTACTTC,CSARDSGRGSYEQYF
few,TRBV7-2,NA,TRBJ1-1,TGTGCCAGCAGCTTAGTTCGGGTTACTGAAGCTTTCTTT,CASSLVRVTEAFF
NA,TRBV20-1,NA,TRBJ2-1,TGCAGTGTAAGGGGGGGGGATGGCAGTGAGCAGTTCTTC,CSVRGGDGSEQFF
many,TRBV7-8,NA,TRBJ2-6,TGTGCCAGCGGCTTGAGCTCTGGGGCCAACGTCCTGACTTTC,CASGLSSGANVLTF
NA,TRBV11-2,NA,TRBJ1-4,TGTGCCAGCAGCTTAATCGACAGTCGTTATGAAAAACTGTTTTTT,CASSLIDSRYEKLFF
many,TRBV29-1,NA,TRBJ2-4,TGCAGCGTTGAAGAGAGGGTCGGGGTTTTAGCCAAAAACATTCAGTACTTC,CSVEERVGVLAKNIQYF
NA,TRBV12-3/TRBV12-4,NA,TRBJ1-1,TGTGCCAGCAGTTCCTCGGGGGGCCAGAACACTGAAGCTTTCTTT,CASSSSGGQNTEAFF
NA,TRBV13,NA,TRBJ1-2,TGTGCCAGCAGCCCGCCGGGAGGGTTGATAGATGGCTACACCTTC,CASSPPGGLIDGYTF
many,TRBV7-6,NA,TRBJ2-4,TGTGCCAGCAGCTTATCAGGGGGGAACCTAAACATTCAGTACTTC,CASSLSGGNLNIQYF
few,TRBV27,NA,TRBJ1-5,TGTGCCAGCGGAGCGGGGGGAAGTCAGCCCCAGCATTTT,CASGAGGSQPQHF
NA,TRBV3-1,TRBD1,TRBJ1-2,TGTGCCAGCAGCCAAGATCGAGGCGGGACAGGGTACTATGGCTACACCTTC,CASSQDRGGTGYYGYTF
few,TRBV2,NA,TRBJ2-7,TGTGCCAGCAGTGAAGCGTCAGATACCCACCCCAGCTCCTACGAGCAGTACTTC,CASSEASDTHPSSYEQYF
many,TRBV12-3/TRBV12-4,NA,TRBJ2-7,TGTGCCAGCAGTTTCGAGGCCCACGAGCAGTACTTC,CASSFEAHEQYF
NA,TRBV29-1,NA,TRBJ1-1,TGCAGTGTCGAACGGCGCCTGGACACTGAAGCTTTCTTT,CSVERRLDTEAFF
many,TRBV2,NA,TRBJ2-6,TGTGCCAGTTCAAAGGGAGCTGGGGCCAACGTCCTGACTTTC,CASSKGAGANVLTF
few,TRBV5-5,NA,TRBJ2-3,TGTGCCAGCAGCTTGGTGGGGTTGGCCTCTAGCACAGATACGCAGTATTTT,CASSLVGLASSTDTQYF
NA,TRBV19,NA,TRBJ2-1,TGTGCCAGTAGTATAGGTAGTGCTACCTACAATGAGCAGTTCTTC,CASSIGSATYNEQFF
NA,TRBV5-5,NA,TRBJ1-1,TGTGCCAGCAGCTTTTCAGGGGATGAAGCTTTCTTT,CASSFSGDEAFF
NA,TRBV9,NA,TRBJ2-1,TGCGCCAGCAGCGTAGAGGGGCGGAGGAGCTCCTACAATGAGCAGTTCTTC,CASSVEGRRSSYNEQFF
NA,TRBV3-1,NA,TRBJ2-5,TGTGCCAGCAGCCAAGACTCGTCCCGGGAGACCCAGTACTTC,CASSQDSSRETQYF
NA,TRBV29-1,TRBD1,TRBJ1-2,TGCAGCGTCCCCTCCGGGACAGGGGTCCGTGGCTACACCTTC,CSVPSGTGVRGYTF
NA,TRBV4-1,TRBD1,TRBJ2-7,TGCGCCAGCAGCCCGTTAGTACAGGGGGCTGTCGAGCAGTACTTC,CASSPLVQGAVEQYF
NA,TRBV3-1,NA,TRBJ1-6,TGTGCCAGCAGCGACCAACAGGGATATAATTCACCCCTCCACTTT,CASSDQQGYNSPLHF
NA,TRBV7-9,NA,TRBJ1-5,TGTGCCAGCAGCTTAGGTTCGGGGAACTTACGCAATCAGCCCCAGCATTTT,CASSLGSGNLRNQPQHF
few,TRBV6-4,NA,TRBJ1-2,TGTGCCAGCAACCATCTTAATAACTATGGCTACACCTTC,CASNHLNNYGYTF
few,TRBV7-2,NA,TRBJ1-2,TGTGCCAGCAGCTTGGGTTCAGGGACGAACTATGGCTACACCTTC,CASSLGSGTNYGYTF